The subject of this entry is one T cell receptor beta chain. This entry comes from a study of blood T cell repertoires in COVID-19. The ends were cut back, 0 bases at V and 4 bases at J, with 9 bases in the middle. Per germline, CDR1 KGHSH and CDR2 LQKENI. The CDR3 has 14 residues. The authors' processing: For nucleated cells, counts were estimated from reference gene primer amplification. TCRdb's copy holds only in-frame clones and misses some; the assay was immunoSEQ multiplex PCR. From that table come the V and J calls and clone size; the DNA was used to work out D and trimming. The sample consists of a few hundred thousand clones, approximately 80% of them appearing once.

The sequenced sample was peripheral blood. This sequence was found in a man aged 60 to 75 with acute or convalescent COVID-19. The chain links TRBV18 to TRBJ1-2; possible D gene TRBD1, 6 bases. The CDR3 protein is CASSPPGTPYGYTF. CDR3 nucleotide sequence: TGTGCCAGCTCACCACCCGGGACACCCTATGGCTACACCTTC.